This TCR beta chain comes out of a study of T cell changes during pregnancy in multiple sclerosis. Some clones are missing from TCRdb's copy, which holds only in-frame ones; the method was immunoSEQ multiplex PCR. The repertoire has around 40,000 clones, 85% to 90% of them found once; the top ten carry 1% to 1.5%. This clone showed up just once. The specimen was CD4+ T cells from peripheral blood mononuclear cells, collected in the first trimester of pregnancy. This clonotype was obtained from a female donor with multiple sclerosis, enrolled in a pregnancy study.

The CDR3 here is CASSAGVVKETQYF. The CDR3 bases are TGTGCCAGCAGTGCAGGGGTCGTGAAAGAGACCCAGTACTTC. The chain combines TRBV6-5 with TRBJ2-5, with D possibly TRBD1 on 6 matching bases. The germline gives CDR1 MNHEY, CDR2 SVGAGI. The V end lost 5 bases, the J end lost 3 bases, and 13 bases lay between the germline ends. The CDR3 runs 14 residues.